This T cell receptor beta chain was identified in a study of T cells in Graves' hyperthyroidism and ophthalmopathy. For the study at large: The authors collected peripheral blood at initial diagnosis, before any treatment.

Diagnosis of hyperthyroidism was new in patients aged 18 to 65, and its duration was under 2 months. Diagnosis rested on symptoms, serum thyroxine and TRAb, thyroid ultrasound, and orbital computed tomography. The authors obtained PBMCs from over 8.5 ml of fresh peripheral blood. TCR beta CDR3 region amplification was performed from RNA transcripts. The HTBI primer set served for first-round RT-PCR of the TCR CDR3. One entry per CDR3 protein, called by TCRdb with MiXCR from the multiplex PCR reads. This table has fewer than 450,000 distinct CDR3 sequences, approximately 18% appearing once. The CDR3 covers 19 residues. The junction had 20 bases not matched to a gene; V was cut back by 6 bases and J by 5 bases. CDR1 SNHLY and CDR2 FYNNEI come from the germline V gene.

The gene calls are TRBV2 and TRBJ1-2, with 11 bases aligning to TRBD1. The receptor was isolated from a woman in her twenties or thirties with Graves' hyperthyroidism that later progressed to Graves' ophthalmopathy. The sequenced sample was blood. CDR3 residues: CASSQESKDRGLLAYGYTF. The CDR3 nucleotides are TGTGCCAGCAGCCAAGAATCGAAGGACAGGGGGCTTCTGGCATATGGCTACACCTTC.